Detailed here is one T cell receptor (beta chain). The antigen it binds to is not known. It has no much larger one-base neighbor in the sample; base qualities were not kept. For CDR1 and CDR2, the germline V gene lists SGHVS and FQNEAQ. V loses 5 bases, J loses 0 bases, and the germline ends lie 11 bases apart. Measured from the cysteine to the phenylalanine, the CDR3 is 14 residues long. The only DNA kept is the CDR3, 42 bases in frame from the first base. The data were obtained in a study of T cell changes during pregnancy in multiple sclerosis (dated by TCRdb to between 2018 and 2021). About the full investigation: The study looked at changes in the T cell repertoire across pregnancy in women with multiple sclerosis.

The library was obtained by the immunoSEQ multiplex PCR assay. Held by TCRdb, this immuneACCESS table contains in-frame sequences only and omits some clones. Under half of the omission traces to an unresolved V gene where checked; the cause of the rest is unknown. This sample lists over 70,000 clones; 80% to 95% were detected once. The ten largest account for approximately 1.6% of the sample. The V and J genes are TRBV7-8 and TRBJ2-7, with the D gene uncertain. This specimen was peripheral blood, taken in the first trimester of pregnancy. The receptor's source is a female donor in good health, enrolled as a control in a pregnancy study. Here the CDR3 is given as CASSQAGSSYEQYF. Read as DNA, the sequence is TGTGCCAGCAGCCAAGCTGGTAGCTCCTACGAGCAGTACTTC.